At least ten counts were recorded for the clone carrying this TCR beta chain. Its matching antigen is unknown. These data belong to a study of CD8+CD57+ T cells in acquired aplastic anemia. Study in general: Sorted CD4+ and CD8+ cell DNA averaged roughly 3 ug.

V was shortened by 8 bases and J by 5 bases, with 20 bases between the two germline ends. The CDR3 covers 15 residues. Findings of the study overall: Patients had about 31 CD8+ CDR3 sequences in common with controls (the shared set).

Researchers used genomic DNA as the template to profile TCR beta VDJ and CDR3. TCRdb re-analysed the reads in MiXCR, keeping a single row per CDR3 protein. The table has around 200,000 distinct CDR3 sequences, 40% to 55% seen once. Flow cytometry had shown expanded CD8+CD57+ cells in the patients chosen for sequencing. The study sampled blood from patients who had received no therapy. V is TRBV12-3 or TRBV12-4 and J is TRBJ2-3; possible D gene TRBD2, 6 bases. Sequencing was performed on sorted CD4+, CD8+, or CD8+CD57+ T cells (not recorded which) from PBMCs. The source of this sequence is a human donor with aplastic anemia. The CDR3, as DNA: TGTGCCAGCTCCCGTAGGAGGGGAGGAGAAGATACGCAGTATTTT. This codes for CASSRRRGGEDTQYF.